These T cell receptor beta chains were read from a single sample in a study of blood T cell repertoires in COVID-19. The protocol was immunoSEQ multiplex PCR, while the TCRdb copy is restricted to in-frame clones and leaves out a portion. Of roughly 130,000 clones in the sample, 75% to 90% were seen once. The sample consisted of PBMCs or T cells enriched from blood (not recorded which). The receptor source for this set is a woman in her forties or fifties who had recovered from COVID-19. The CDR3 runs from the conserved cysteine through the conserved F or W. The D gene is left open where the match is weak. Rows may omit the clone size; those that give it use once, few, many or a size class.

d_call: .; j_call: TRBJ2-7; clone_size: .; v_call: TRBV4-1; cdr3_aa: CASSQEQYLPYEQYF; cdr3_nt: TGCGCCAGCAGCCAAGAACAGTATCTCCCGTACGAGCAGTACTTC
d_call: TRBD1; j_call: TRBJ1-1; clone_size: .; v_call: TRBV19; cdr3_aa: CASSPLDRDTEAFF; cdr3_nt: TGTGCCAGTAGTCCCTTGGACAGGGACACTGAAGCTTTCTTT
d_call: TRBD1; j_call: TRBJ1-1; clone_size: .; v_call: TRBV5-1; cdr3_aa: CASSLGGQGIEAFF; cdr3_nt: TGCGCCAGCAGCTTGGGGGGACAGGGGATTGAAGCTTTCTTT
d_call: TRBD1; j_call: TRBJ2-2; clone_size: .; v_call: TRBV11-3; cdr3_aa: CASSFGDRGLIRNTGELFF; cdr3_nt: TGTGCCAGCAGCTTTGGGGACAGGGGGCTAATAAGGAACACCGGGGAGCTGTTTTTT
d_call: .; j_call: TRBJ1-2; clone_size: .; v_call: TRBV9; cdr3_aa: CASSPPGVSGYTF; cdr3_nt: TGTGCCAGCAGCCCCCCAGGGGTTAGCGGCTACACCTTC
d_call: .; j_call: TRBJ1-2; clone_size: few; v_call: TRBV12-3/TRBV12-4; cdr3_aa: CASIRECYGYTF; cdr3_nt: TGTGCCAGCATCCGGGAGTGCTATGGCTACACCTTC
d_call: .; j_call: TRBJ1-4; clone_size: .; v_call: TRBV15; cdr3_aa: CATSREQGREKLFF; cdr3_nt: TGTGCCACCAGCAGAGAACAGGGCCGAGAAAAACTGTTTTTT
d_call: .; j_call: TRBJ1-5; clone_size: .; v_call: TRBV5-8; cdr3_aa: CASSLLSRENQPQHF; cdr3_nt: TGTGCCAGCAGCTTGCTCTCCCGGGAAAATCAGCCCCAGCATTTT
d_call: .; j_call: TRBJ2-5; clone_size: .; v_call: TRBV7-2; cdr3_aa: CASSHGPAGQETQYF; cdr3_nt: TGTGCCAGCAGCCACGGCCCGGCAGGGCAAGAGACCCAGTACTTC
d_call: .; j_call: TRBJ2-7; clone_size: .; v_call: TRBV6-1; cdr3_aa: CASSDNTGGAYEQYF; cdr3_nt: TGTGCCAGCAGTGATAACACAGGGGGGGCCTACGAGCAGTACTTC
d_call: .; j_call: TRBJ1-1; clone_size: few; v_call: TRBV4-3; cdr3_aa: CASSQGARENTEAFF; cdr3_nt: TGCGCCAGCAGCCAGGGGGCTAGGGAGAACACTGAAGCTTTCTTT
d_call: .; j_call: TRBJ1-1; clone_size: .; v_call: TRBV6-2/TRBV6-3; cdr3_aa: CASSYVPGIVTEAFF; cdr3_nt: TGTGCCAGCAGTTACGTTCCGGGGATCGTAACTGAAGCTTTCTTT
d_call: .; j_call: TRBJ2-2; clone_size: .; v_call: TRBV27; cdr3_aa: CASSFSPNTGELFF; cdr3_nt: TGTGCCAGCAGTTTTAGTCCGAACACCGGGGAGCTGTTTTTT
d_call: .; j_call: TRBJ1-1; clone_size: .; v_call: TRBV6-5; cdr3_aa: CASRFYMNTEAFF; cdr3_nt: TGTGCCAGCCGTTTTTATATGAACACTGAAGCTTTCTTT
d_call: TRBD1; j_call: TRBJ1-6; clone_size: .; v_call: TRBV30; cdr3_aa: CAWSAALRGRSPLHF; cdr3_nt: TGTGCCTGGAGTGCCGCACTCAGGGGGCGTTCACCCCTCCACTTT
d_call: TRBD1; j_call: TRBJ1-6; clone_size: .; v_call: TRBV9; cdr3_aa: CASSGTGTGNSPLHF; cdr3_nt: TGTGCCAGCAGCGGGACCGGGACAGGGAATTCACCCCTCCACTTT
d_call: .; j_call: TRBJ2-5; clone_size: .; v_call: TRBV7-2; cdr3_aa: CASRSPGRDRQQTQYF; cdr3_nt: TGTGCCAGCAGATCCCCTGGCCGGGATAGGCAGCAGACCCAGTACTTC
d_call: .; j_call: TRBJ2-7; clone_size: .; v_call: TRBV5-3; cdr3_aa: CARSLGQATVEQYF; cdr3_nt: TGTGCCAGAAGCTTGGGGCAGGCCACGGTCGAGCAGTACTTC
d_call: .; j_call: TRBJ2-5; clone_size: .; v_call: TRBV5-4; cdr3_aa: CASSLRQKETQYF; cdr3_nt: TGTGCCAGCAGCTTGAGACAGAAAGAGACCCAGTACTTC
d_call: .; j_call: TRBJ2-5; clone_size: .; v_call: TRBV7-2; cdr3_aa: CASGRGGEETQYF; cdr3_nt: TGTGCCAGCGGGAGGGGGGGAGAAGAGACCCAGTACTTC
d_call: TRBD2; j_call: TRBJ2-3; clone_size: .; v_call: TRBV6-2/TRBV6-3; cdr3_aa: CASSFGGLAGYSNTQYF; cdr3_nt: TGTGCCAGCAGTTTCGGAGGACTAGCGGGCTATTCTAATACGCAGTATTTT
d_call: .; j_call: TRBJ2-2; clone_size: .; v_call: TRBV11-3; cdr3_aa: CASSPTSRGNTGELFF; cdr3_nt: TGTGCCAGCAGCCCCACCTCCAGGGGAAACACCGGGGAGCTGTTTTTT
d_call: .; j_call: TRBJ1-1; clone_size: once; v_call: TRBV29-1; cdr3_aa: CSVLSGGSGNTEAFF; cdr3_nt: TGCAGCGTCCTCAGCGGGGGTAGCGGGAACACTGAAGCTTTCTTT
d_call: TRBD1; j_call: TRBJ2-7; clone_size: .; v_call: TRBV10-3; cdr3_aa: CAIMGTGASYEQYF; cdr3_nt: TGTGCCATCATGGGGACAGGGGCCTCCTACGAGCAGTACTTC
d_call: .; j_call: TRBJ2-7; clone_size: .; v_call: TRBV4-2; cdr3_aa: CASSQDTRTASYEQYF; cdr3_nt: TGTGCCAGCAGCCAAGATACCCGGACAGCTTCCTACGAGCAGTACTTC
d_call: .; j_call: TRBJ2-6; clone_size: once; v_call: TRBV9; cdr3_aa: CASSVVETGANVLTF; cdr3_nt: TGTGCCAGCAGCGTAGTAGAAACCGGGGCCAACGTCCTGACTTTC
d_call: .; j_call: TRBJ2-2; clone_size: .; v_call: TRBV24-1; cdr3_aa: CATSDRTNTGELFF; cdr3_nt: TGTGCCACCAGTGACCGAACAAACACCGGGGAGCTGTTTTTT
d_call: TRBD1; j_call: TRBJ2-2; clone_size: .; v_call: TRBV24-1; cdr3_aa: CATSDPPGQGAGTGELFF; cdr3_nt: TGTGCCACCAGTGATCCTCCGGGACAGGGGGCGGGCACCGGGGAGCTGTTTTTT